The clone carrying this T cell receptor beta chain has at least ten counts. Its antigen is currently unknown. This entry is derived from a study of T-cell memory formation after mild COVID-19. The CDR3 sequence is 11 residues long. CDR1 and CDR2 from the germline V gene are SQVTM and ANQGSEA. V dropped 3 bases and J dropped 8 bases, with 8 bases sitting between them. Whole-study findings and limits: Prior to infection, memory already included some responding clones, suggesting cross-reactive memory joined.

TCR alpha and TCR beta cDNA libraries carrying sample barcodes and UMIs were produced by 5'RACE using constant-segment primers. TCRdb recomputed calls from the 5' RACE reads with MiXCR, one row per CDR3 protein. This sample carries a few hundred thousand distinct CDR3 sequences, around 21% of them seen once, and the ten largest clones take under 15%. The TCR was taken from an adult woman who had mild COVID-19 (a few samples of this study predate the infection). Cell type and time point are not known. V and J are TRBV29-1 and TRBJ2-1; a weak D match, TRBD1 (6 bases). Sample: PBMCs or a T cell subset sorted from them (not recorded which). The CDR3 nucleotides read TGCAGCGTTGAGTGGGGGCATGAGCAGTTCTTC. Amino acid sequence: CSVEWGHEQFF.